The T cell receptor beta chain described here comes from a study of blood T cell repertoires in COVID-19. In the study overall: Samples of COVID-19 (acute and convalescent) were obtained from the United States, Italy and Spain.

This clone was seen a single time. The V gene's germline CDR1 is SGHTA and CDR2 FQGTGA. The CDR3 runs to 15 residues. Trimming cost V 1 base and J 6 bases; bases outside gene matches: 3. Original analysis: Estimation of nucleated cell counts relied on the amplification of reference gene primers. Using immunoSEQ multiplex PCR, the repertoire was profiled, and TCRdb retains in-frame clones only, with some absent. The V and J calls and the clone size are those of that table, but D and trimming were determined from the DNA. The table includes 190,000 or so clones, about 88% detected once. The clonotype comes from a man between 40 and 49 years old with active or convalescent COVID-19. Input material: peripheral blood. V usage is TRBV7-3 and J usage is TRBJ2-1; TRBD1 matches at 10 bases. Here the CDR3 reads CASSLRDRGRNEQFF. CDR3 DNA sequence: TGTGCCAGCAGCTTAAGGGACAGGGGACGCAATGAGCAGTTCTTC.